One and the same sample provided the 5 T cell receptor beta chains below, sequenced in a study of blood T cell repertoires in COVID-19. Assay: immunoSEQ multiplex PCR; the TCRdb copy retains only in-frame clones and omits some. The sample shows 140,000 to 150,000 clones, 80% to 90% of them seen only once. Sequenced input: peripheral blood. The receptors here all came from a woman aged 55-70 years with COVID-19, enrolled during active disease.

This clone appeared a single time. The J gene is TRBJ2-7, the V gene TRBV5-1; TRBD1 aligns across 7 bases. Germline V gives CDR1 SGHRS, CDR2 YFSETQ. Losses at the gene ends were 2 bases for V and 0 bases for J; bases not matched to a gene: 11. The CDR3 covers 17 residues. CDR3 region: CASSFRPLTGSSYEQYF. The CDR3 DNA is TGCGCCAGCAGCTTTCGTCCCTTGACAGGGAGCTCCTACGAGCAGTACTTC.

This clone came up once. CDR3 DNA: TGCGCCAGCAGCCCCACCGTCAGAGGGATGAACACTGAAGCTTTCTTT. It encodes CASSPTVRGMNTEAFF. The chain uses TRBV4-1 and TRBJ1-1; D is undetermined. CDR3 size: 16 residues. V lost 4 bases and J 0 bases, leaving 15 bases between the germline ends. The germline V gene encodes CDR1 MGHRA and CDR2 YSYEKL.

The CDR3 spells CASSPSGGYGYTF. The CDR3, as DNA: TGTGCCAGCTCACCTTCAGGGGGTTATGGCTACACCTTC. The chain carries TRBV18 and TRBJ1-2, with TRBD1 identical over 7 bases. Germline CDR1 is KGHSH and CDR2 is LQKENI. This CDR3 comprises 13 residues. Unmatched junction bases numbered 3, after V lost 3 bases and J lost 5 bases.

This clone was observed a few times. V usage is TRBV3-1 (or the pseudogene TRBV3-2) and J usage is TRBJ2-5; the D is unclear. This CDR3 is built from 12 residues. Germline CDR1 is LGHDT and CDR2 is YNNKEL (reference sequence). Trimming stripped 1 base from V and 5 bases from J, with 5 bases between. DNA of the CDR3: TGTGCCAGCAGCCAAGGGCTGGAGACCCAGTACTTC. Translated: CASSQGLETQYF.

This chain links TRBV5-1 with TRBJ2-2, with 10 bases aligning to TRBD2. Trimming cost V 3 bases and J 9 bases; bases outside gene matches: 8. CDR3 length equals 15 residues. Germline lookup yields CDR1 SGHRS and CDR2 YFSETQ. CDR3 nucleotide sequence: TGCGCCAGCAGCTCCGGGACTAGCGATGGGAGGGAGCTGTTTTTT. It yields the protein CASSSGTSDGRELFF.